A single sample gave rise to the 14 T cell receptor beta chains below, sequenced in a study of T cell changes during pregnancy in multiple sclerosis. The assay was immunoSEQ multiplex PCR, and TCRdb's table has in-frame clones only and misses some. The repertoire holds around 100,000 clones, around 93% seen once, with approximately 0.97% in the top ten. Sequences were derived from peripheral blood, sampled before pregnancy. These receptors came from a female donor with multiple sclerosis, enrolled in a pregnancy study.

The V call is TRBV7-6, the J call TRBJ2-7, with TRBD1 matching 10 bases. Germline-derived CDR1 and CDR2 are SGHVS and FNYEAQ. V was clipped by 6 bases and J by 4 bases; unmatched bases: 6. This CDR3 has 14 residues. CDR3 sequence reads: CASSPGTGEYEQYF. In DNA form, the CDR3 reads TGTGCCAGCAGTCCCGGGACAGGGGAATACGAGCAGTACTTC.

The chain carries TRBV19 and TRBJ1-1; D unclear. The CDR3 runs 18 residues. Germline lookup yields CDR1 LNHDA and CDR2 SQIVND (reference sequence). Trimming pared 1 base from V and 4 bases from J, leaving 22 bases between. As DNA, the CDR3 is TGTGCCAGTAGTATAGGTCCTTGGGTCTCTTCCACGGGCACTGAAGCTTTCTTT. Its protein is CASSIGPWVSSTGTEAFF.

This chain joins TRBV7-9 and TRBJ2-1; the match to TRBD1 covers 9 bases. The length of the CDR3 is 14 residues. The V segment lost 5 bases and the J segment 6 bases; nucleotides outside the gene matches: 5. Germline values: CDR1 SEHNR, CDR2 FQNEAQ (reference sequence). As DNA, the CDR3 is TGTGCCAGCAGCCTGGGGACAGGGACCAATGAGCAGTTCTTC. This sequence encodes CASSLGTGTNEQFF. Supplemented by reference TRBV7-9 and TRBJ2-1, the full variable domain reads DTGVSQNPRHKITKRGQNVTFRCDPISEHNRLYWYRQTLGQGPEFLTYFQNEAQLEKSRLLSDRFSAERPKGSFSTLEIQRTEQGDSAMYLCASSLGTGTNEQFFGPGTRLTVL.

Here the CDR3 DNA reads TGTGCCTGGAGTGCGGCGACTAGCGGGAGAGGAGATACGCAGTATTTT. Its translation: CAWSAATSGRGDTQYF. The chain links TRBV30 to TRBJ2-3, with 12 bases aligning to TRBD2. Germline CDR1 and CDR2: GTSNPN and SVGIG (reference sequence). This CDR3 comprises 16 residues. Trimming at V came to 1 base and at J to 5 bases, leaving 7 bases not matched to a gene.

The CDR3: CASSVDQQGRDGYTF. CDR3 in DNA: TGTGCCAGCAGCGTAGACCAGCAAGGGAGGGATGGCTACACCTTC. V gene TRBV9 combines with J gene TRBJ1-2; D unclear. Germline CDR1 reads SGDLS; CDR2 reads YYNGEE. This CDR3 contains 15 residues. Trimming took 0 bases from V and 6 from J, leaving 15 bases between them.

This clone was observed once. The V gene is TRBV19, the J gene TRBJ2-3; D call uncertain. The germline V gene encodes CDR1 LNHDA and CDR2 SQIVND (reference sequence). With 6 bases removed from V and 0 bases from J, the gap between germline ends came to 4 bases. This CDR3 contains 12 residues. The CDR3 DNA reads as TGTGCCAGTAGCTTTAGCACAGATACGCAGTATTTT. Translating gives CASSFSTDTQYF.

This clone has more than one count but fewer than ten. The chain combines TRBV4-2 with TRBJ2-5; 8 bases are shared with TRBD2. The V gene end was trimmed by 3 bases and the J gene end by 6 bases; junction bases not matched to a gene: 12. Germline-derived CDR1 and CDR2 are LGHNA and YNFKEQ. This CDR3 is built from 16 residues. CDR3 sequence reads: CASSQGSGGRFKTQYF. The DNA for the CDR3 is TGTGCCAGCAGCCAGGGTTCTGGCGGGAGGTTTAAGACCCAGTACTTC.

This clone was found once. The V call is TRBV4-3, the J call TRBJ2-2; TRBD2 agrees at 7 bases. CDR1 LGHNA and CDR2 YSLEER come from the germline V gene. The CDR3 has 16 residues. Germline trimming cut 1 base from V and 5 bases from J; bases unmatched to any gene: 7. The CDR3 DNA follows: TGCGCCAGCAGCCAAGGTCGAGCGGGAATGACCGGGGAGCTGTTTTTT. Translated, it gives CASSQGRAGMTGELFF.

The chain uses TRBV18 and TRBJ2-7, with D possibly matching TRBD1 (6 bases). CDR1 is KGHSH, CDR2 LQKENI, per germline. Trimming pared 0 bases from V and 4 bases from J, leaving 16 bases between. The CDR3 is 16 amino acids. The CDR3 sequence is CASSPPRGLSAYEQYF. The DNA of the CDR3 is TGTGCCAGCTCACCACCGAGGGGGTTATCGGCGTACGAGCAGTACTTC.

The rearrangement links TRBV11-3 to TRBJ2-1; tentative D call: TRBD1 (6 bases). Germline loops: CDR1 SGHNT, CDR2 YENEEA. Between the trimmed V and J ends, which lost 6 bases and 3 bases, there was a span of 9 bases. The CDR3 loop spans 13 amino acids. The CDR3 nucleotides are TGTGCCAGCAGTGCAGGGGTCTACAATGAGCAGTTCTTC. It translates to CASSAGVYNEQFF.

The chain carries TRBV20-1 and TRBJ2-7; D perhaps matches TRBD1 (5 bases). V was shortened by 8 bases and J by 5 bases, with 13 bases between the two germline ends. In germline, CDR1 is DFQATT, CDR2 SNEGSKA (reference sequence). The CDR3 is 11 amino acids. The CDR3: CSTQVGNEQYF. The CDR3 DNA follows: TGCAGTACACAGGTTGGCAACGAGCAGTACTTC.

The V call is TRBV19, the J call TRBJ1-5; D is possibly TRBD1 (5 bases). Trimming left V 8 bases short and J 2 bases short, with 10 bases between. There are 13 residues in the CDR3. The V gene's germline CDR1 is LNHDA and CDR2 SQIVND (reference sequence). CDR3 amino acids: CASATARNQPQHF. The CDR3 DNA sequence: TGTGCCAGTGCGACAGCACGCAATCAGCCCCAGCATTTT.

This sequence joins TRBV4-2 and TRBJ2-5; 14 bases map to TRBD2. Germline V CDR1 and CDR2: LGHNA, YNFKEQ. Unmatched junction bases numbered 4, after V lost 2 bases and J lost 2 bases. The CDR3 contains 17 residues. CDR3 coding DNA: TGTGCCAGCAGCCAACAGGGGACTAGCGGGAGACAAGAGACCCAGTACTTC. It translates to CASSQQGTSGRQETQYF.

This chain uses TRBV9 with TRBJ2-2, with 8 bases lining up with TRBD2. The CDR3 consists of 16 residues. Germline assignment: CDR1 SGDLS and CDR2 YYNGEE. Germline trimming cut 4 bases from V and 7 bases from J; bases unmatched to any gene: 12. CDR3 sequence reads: CASSSRGTRSFGELFF. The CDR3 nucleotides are TGTGCCAGCAGCTCCCGCGGGACTAGGTCTTTCGGGGAGCTGTTTTTT.